The 19 T cell receptor beta chains below all came from one sample that was sequenced in a study of blood T cell repertoires in COVID-19. The protocol was immunoSEQ multiplex PCR, while the TCRdb copy is restricted to in-frame clones and leaves out a portion. The table records some 99,000 clones, 87% of them present only once. The sequenced sample was peripheral blood. The receptors originated from a man in his 70s with acute or convalescent COVID-19.

The rearrangement links TRBV5-4 to TRBJ2-3; the match to TRBD2 covers 9 bases. V was pared by 3 bases and J by 2 bases, with 4 bases of the junction left unmatched. This CDR3 spans 15 amino acids. The germline V gene has CDR1 SGHNT and CDR2 YYREEE (reference sequence). CDR3 region: CASSSSGGTTDTQYF. CDR3 DNA sequence: TGTGCCAGCAGCTCCAGCGGGGGGACCACAGATACGCAGTATTTT.

The chain joins TRBV7-8 to TRBJ1-2; D possibly corresponds to TRBD1 (6 bases). This CDR3 spans 15 amino acids. Trimming took off 3 bases at V and 4 bases at J, with 15 bases between the two ends. Germline values: CDR1 SGHVS, CDR2 FQNEAQ. The CDR3 DNA reads TGTGCCAGCAGCTTCTTAAGGGGGGGCGGCTATGGCTACACCTTC. The encoded protein is CASSFLRGGGYGYTF.

This chain joins TRBV7-8 and TRBJ2-3; no clear D. The length of the CDR3 is 16 residues. V lost 5 bases to trimming and J lost 0 bases, with 15 bases between them. Looked up from germline, CDR1 is SGHVS and CDR2 is FQNEAQ. CDR3 amino acids: CASSPASYTSTDTQYF. CDR3 DNA sequence: TGTGCCAGCAGCCCTGCGTCGTATACTAGCACAGATACGCAGTATTTT.

The V gene is TRBV7-9, the J gene TRBJ1-1, with D possibly TRBD1 on 5 matching bases. This CDR3 region has 14 residues. Germline CDR1 and CDR2: SEHNR and FQNEAQ (reference sequence). Trimming took 1 base from V and 4 from J, leaving 10 bases between them. DNA for the CDR3: TGTGCCAGCAGCTTAGTGCCAGGGCCCACTGAAGCTTTCTTT. It specifies CASSLVPGPTEAFF.

The V gene is TRBV10-3, the J gene TRBJ2-1; 8 bases map to TRBD2. Germline values: CDR1 ENHRY, CDR2 SYGVKD. Unmatched junction bases numbered 7, after V lost 6 bases and J lost 6 bases. The CDR3 covers 14 residues. For the CDR3, the DNA is TGTGCCATCAGGCGTTCGGGGGGGCCCAATGAGCAGTTCTTC. It specifies CAIRRSGGPNEQFF.

The rearrangement uses TRBV27 and TRBJ1-2; 8 bases agree with TRBD1. CDR3 size: 13 residues. The V gene's germline CDR1 is MNHEY and CDR2 SMNVEV (reference sequence). Trimming removed 4 bases from V and 3 bases from J; junction bases left unmatched: 1. CDR3 loop: CASSSDRDYGYTF. CDR3 DNA: TGTGCCAGCAGTTCGGACAGGGACTATGGCTACACCTTC.

The J gene is TRBJ2-1, the V gene TRBV6-5, with 7 bases fitting TRBD1. Germline CDR1 MNHEY, CDR2 SVGAGI. CDR3 length equals 16 residues. V shed 4 bases and J 6 bases; nucleotides not matched to a gene: 12. The CDR3 DNA sequence: TGTGCCAGCAGTTTTGTTAGCCAGGGGGTCTCCAATGAGCAGTTCTTC. Protein sequence: CASSFVSQGVSNEQFF.

The V and J genes are TRBV7-2 and TRBJ1-6; 7 nucleotides match TRBD1. With 6 bases clipped from V and 5 bases from J, the junction kept 4 bases outside the gene matches. CDR1 is SGHTA and CDR2 is FQGNSA in the germline V gene. CDR3 size: 14 residues. CDR3 coding DNA: TGTGCCAGCAGAGTGACAGGGAATAATTCACCCCTCCACTTT. Translated: CASRVTGNNSPLHF. The variable domain in full, completed from reference TRBV7-2 and TRBJ1-6, reads GAGVSQSPSNKVTEKGKDVELRCDPISGHTALYWYRQSLGQGLEFLIYFQGNSAPDKSGLPSDRFSAERTGGSVSTLTIQRTQQEDSAVYLCASRVTGNNSPLHFGNGTRLTVT.

V usage is TRBV28 and J usage is TRBJ2-1; D may be TRBD2 (5 bases). This CDR3 spans 13 amino acids. Trimming removed 7 bases at V and 8 bases at J, with 15 bases between. CDR1 MDHEN and CDR2 SYDVKM come from the germline V gene. This chain's CDR3 is CASTYPGYHEQFF. In DNA, the CDR3 is TGTGCCAGCACCTACCCGGGGTACCATGAGCAGTTCTTC.

This rearrangement joins TRBV6-6 to TRBJ2-3; 12 nucleotides match TRBD1. Germline values: CDR1 MNHNY, CDR2 SVGAGI (reference sequence). V lost 5 bases and J lost 4; bases outside the gene matches: 4. The CDR3 has 15 amino acids. As DNA, the CDR3 is TGTGCCAGCAGTACTGGGACAGGGGGCGCAGATACGCAGTATTTT. It is translated as CASSTGTGGADTQYF.

The sample holds a few counts of this clone. CDR3 sequence reads: CASSFGQGIGEKLFF. DNA of the CDR3: TGCGCCAGCAGCTTCGGACAGGGAATCGGTGAAAAACTGTTTTTT. The chain joins TRBV5-1 to TRBJ1-4, with 8 bases matching TRBD1. Germline-derived CDR1 and CDR2 are SGHRS and YFSETQ. The junction had 7 bases not matched to a gene; V was cut back by 2 bases and J by 7 bases. The CDR3 extends over 15 amino acids. Together with reference TRBV5-1 and TRBJ1-4, the CDR3 gives the full variable domain: KAGVTQTPRYLIKTRGQQVTLSCSPISGHRSVSWYQQTPGQGLQFLFEYFSETQRNKGNFPGRFSGRQFSNSRSEMNVSTLELGDSALYLCASSFGQGIGEKLFFGSGTQLSVL.

CDR3 in amino acids: CASSLRSGQGAADTQYF. CDR3 coding DNA: TGTGCCAGCAGCTTAAGGAGCGGACAGGGGGCGGCAGATACGCAGTATTTT. The chain is built from TRBV13 and TRBJ2-3; 11 bases match TRBD1. Germline V CDR1 and CDR2: PRHDT, FYEKMQ (reference sequence). Trimming removed 2 bases from V and 4 bases from J; junction bases left unmatched: 8. This CDR3 region has 17 residues.

The chain couples TRBV7-2 to TRBJ2-1, with 9 bases aligning to TRBD2. The CDR3 is 17 amino acids. V shed 1 base and J 4 bases; nucleotides not matched to a gene: 8. The germline V gene encodes CDR1 SGHTA and CDR2 FQGNSA. The CDR3 sequence: CASSLESAGGPYNEQFF. The CDR3, as DNA: TGTGCCAGCAGCTTAGAGAGTGCGGGGGGGCCATACAATGAGCAGTTCTTC.

The chain employs TRBV4-1 and TRBJ1-2; 8 bases align to TRBD1. Per germline, CDR1 MGHRA and CDR2 YSYEKL. The CDR3 is 17 amino acids. The J segment lost 8 bases and the V segment lost 0 bases, leaving 14 bases of the junction unmatched. DNA of the CDR3: TGCGCCAGCAGCCAAGAGTACCCGGGGGCAGGGGGCTTAGGCTACACCTTC. This codes for CASSQEYPGAGGLGYTF.

The chain employs TRBV12-3 or TRBV12-4 and TRBJ2-7; no reliable D call. There are 11 residues in the CDR3. Between the trimmed V and J ends, which lost 6 bases and 3 bases, there was a span of 6 bases. Here the CDR3 reads CASSPLYEQYF. In DNA, the CDR3 is TGTGCCAGCAGCCCCCTCTACGAGCAGTACTTC.

The genes are TRBV29-1 and TRBJ2-5, with 10 bases lining up with TRBD2. V lost 8 bases, J lost 2 bases, and 8 bases stayed unmatched. CDR1 and CDR2 (germline): SQVTM, ANQGSEA. The CDR3 is 14 amino acids. The CDR3 region has the DNA TGCAGCATTCGAGCGGGGGGGCCGCAAGAGACCCAGTACTTC. Its translation: CSIRAGGPQETQYF.

This clone was picked up a small number of times. The rearrangement joins TRBV19 to TRBJ2-5; tentative D call: TRBD1 (7 bases). V lost 7 bases to trimming and J lost 2 bases, with 17 bases between them. CDR1 is LNHDA, CDR2 SQIVND, per germline (reference sequence). This CDR3 has 15 residues. CDR3 amino acids: CASTIGAGQQETQYF. In DNA form, the CDR3 reads TGTGCCAGTACGATTGGGGCGGGACAGCAAGAGACCCAGTACTTC.

The chain links TRBV25-1 to TRBJ1-4; a weak D match, TRBD1 (5 bases). The ends were cut back, 1 base at V and 2 bases at J, with 11 bases in the middle. CDR3 length equals 16 residues. Per germline, CDR1 MGHDK and CDR2 SYGVNS. CDR3: CASSEFAGPTNEKLFF. CDR3 DNA: TGTGCCAGCAGTGAATTTGCGGGGCCTACTAATGAAAAACTGTTTTTT.

This chain's CDR3 is CASSSQGGSYEQYF. In nucleotides, the CDR3 is TGTGCCAGCAGCTCCCAGGGGGGCTCCTACGAGCAGTACTTC. The genes are TRBV11-2 and TRBJ2-7; weak D call: TRBD1 (7 bases). The CDR3 runs to 14 residues. Germline CDR1 reads SGHAT; CDR2 reads FQNNGV. V lost 4 bases, J lost 0 bases, and 10 bases lay in between.